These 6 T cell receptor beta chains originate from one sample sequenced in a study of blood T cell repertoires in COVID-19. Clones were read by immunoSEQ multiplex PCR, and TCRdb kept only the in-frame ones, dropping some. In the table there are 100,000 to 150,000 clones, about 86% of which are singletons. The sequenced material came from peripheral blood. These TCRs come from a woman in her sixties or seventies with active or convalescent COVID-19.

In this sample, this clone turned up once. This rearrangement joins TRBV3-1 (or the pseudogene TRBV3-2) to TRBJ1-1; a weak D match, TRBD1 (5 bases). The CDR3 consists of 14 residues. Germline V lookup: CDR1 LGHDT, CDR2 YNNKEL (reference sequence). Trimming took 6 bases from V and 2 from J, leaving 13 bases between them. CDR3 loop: CASRGLGVNTEAFF. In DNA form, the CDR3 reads TGTGCCAGCAGAGGACTAGGGGTCAACACTGAAGCTTTCTTT.

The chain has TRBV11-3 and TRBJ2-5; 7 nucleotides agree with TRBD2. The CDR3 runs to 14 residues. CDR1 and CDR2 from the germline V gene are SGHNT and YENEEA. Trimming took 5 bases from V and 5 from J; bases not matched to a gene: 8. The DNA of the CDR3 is TGTGCCAGCAGCCAAGGACTAGTAGGGGAGACCCAGTACTTC. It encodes CASSQGLVGETQYF.

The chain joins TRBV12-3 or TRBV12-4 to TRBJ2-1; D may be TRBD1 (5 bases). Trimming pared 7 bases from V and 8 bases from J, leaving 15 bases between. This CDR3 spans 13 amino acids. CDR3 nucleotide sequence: TGTGCCAGCACCAAATTTATAGGGGATGAGCAGTTCTTC. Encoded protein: CASTKFIGDEQFF.

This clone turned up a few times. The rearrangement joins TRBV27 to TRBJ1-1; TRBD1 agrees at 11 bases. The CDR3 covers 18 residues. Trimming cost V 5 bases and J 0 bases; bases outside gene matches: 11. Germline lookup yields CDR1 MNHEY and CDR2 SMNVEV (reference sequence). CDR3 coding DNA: TGTGCCAGCAGTCAACGGGTGGGGACAGGGGGAATGAACACTGAAGCTTTCTTT. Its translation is CASSQRVGTGGMNTEAFF.

The CDR3 nucleotides are TGTGCCAGCAGCGTCGACACGTACTATGGCTACACCTTC. Encoded protein: CASSVDTYYGYTF. V and J are TRBV7-9 and TRBJ1-2; no definite D call. Between the trimmed V and J ends, which lost 5 bases and 3 bases, there was a span of 10 bases. Germline loops: CDR1 SEHNR, CDR2 FQNEAQ (reference sequence). The CDR3 extends over 13 amino acids.

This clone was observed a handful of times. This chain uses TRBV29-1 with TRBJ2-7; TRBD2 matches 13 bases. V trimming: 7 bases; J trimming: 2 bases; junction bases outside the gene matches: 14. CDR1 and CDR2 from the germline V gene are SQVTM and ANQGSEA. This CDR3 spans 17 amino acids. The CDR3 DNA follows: TGCAGCGCTGGAACCCCGCGCGGGACTAGCGGGGCCTACGAGCAGTACTTC. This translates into CSAGTPRGTSGAYEQYF.